The 8 T cell receptor beta chains listed next were all sequenced from one sample in a study of cytomegalovirus exposure and HLA in healthy donors. PCR was performed using 60 Vbeta and 13 Jbeta primers. Profiled with immunoSEQ multiplex PCR; TCRdb holds only in-frame clones, not every one. Among more than 150,000 clones, more than 75% were seen once, and the ten largest hold around 0.21%. The sample consisted of PBMCs. All receptors come from a girl under two years old in good health and CMV-seronegative.

The rearrangement joins TRBV6-1 to TRBJ1-2; 7 positions match TRBD1. This CDR3 is built from 13 residues. The J segment lost 2 bases and the V segment lost 7 bases, leaving 4 bases of the junction unmatched. CDR1 is MNHNS, CDR2 SASEGT, per germline. The CDR3 DNA follows: TGTGCCAGCATGAAGGGACAGAACTATGGCTACACCTTC. It translates to CASMKGQNYGYTF.

V gene TRBV10-2 combines with J gene TRBJ2-2, with D hard to call. V lost 10 bases to trimming and J lost 9 bases, with 12 bases between them. From germline, CDR1 is WSHSY and CDR2 SAAADI. The CDR3 length is 11 residues. The CDR3 loop is CATSTPRELFF. In nucleotides, the CDR3 is TGCGCCACCTCTACCCCCCGGGAGCTGTTTTTT.

The chain is built from TRBV15 and TRBJ2-7; maybe TRBD1 (5 bases). CDR3 length: 16 amino acids. Trimming removed 4 bases from V and 2 bases from J, with 18 bases in between. Per the germline V gene, CDR1 is LNHNV and CDR2 is YYDKDF (reference sequence). Here the CDR3 reads CATSTLDRFPTYEQYF. Here the CDR3 DNA reads TGTGCCACCAGCACCCTCGACAGATTTCCCACCTACGAGCAGTACTTC.

This clone was counted a single time. The rearrangement links TRBV5-1 to TRBJ2-7; D might be TRBD2 (6 bases). The V end lost 1 base, the J end lost 1 base, and 21 bases lay between the germline ends. CDR3 length: 18 amino acids. Germline V gene sequence: CDR1 SGHRS, CDR2 YFSETQ. The CDR3, as DNA: TGCGCCAGCAGCTTGCTTTTGGAGGAGGGGAAGCCATCCTACGAGCAGTACTTC. It encodes CASSLLLEEGKPSYEQYF.

The chain combines TRBV5-1 with TRBJ1-3, with 7 positions matching TRBD1. In germline, CDR1 is SGHRS, CDR2 YFSETQ. CDR3 size: 15 residues. The ends lost 0 bases at V and 4 bases at J; junction bases unmatched: 4. CDR3 amino acids: CASSLATDRGNTIYF. The CDR3 nucleotides are TGCGCCAGCAGCTTGGCCACGGACAGGGGAAACACCATATATTTT.

The chain combines TRBV7-2 with TRBJ2-7; D is ambiguous. Trimming pared 1 base from V and 1 base from J, leaving 8 bases between. Germline loops: CDR1 SGHTA, CDR2 FQGNSA. The CDR3 spans 14 residues. The CDR3 nucleotides read TGTGCCAGCAGCTTAGGATTGAGTTCCTACGAGCAGTACTTC. It translates to CASSLGLSSYEQYF.

The chain uses TRBV5-1 and TRBJ2-1; 7 bases align to TRBD1. This CDR3 has 14 amino acids. The germline gives CDR1 SGHRS, CDR2 YFSETQ. V lost 8 bases, J lost 5 bases, and 10 bases stayed unmatched. CDR3 amino acids: CASQPGQTNNEQFF. CDR3 sequence (DNA): TGCGCCAGTCAACCGGGACAGACTAACAATGAGCAGTTCTTC.

Only a few counts were recorded for this clone. The gene calls are TRBV9 and TRBJ2-3, with D possibly matching TRBD1 (5 bases). With 7 bases removed from V and 4 bases from J, the gap between germline ends came to 22 bases. The CDR3 loop spans 16 amino acids. CDR1 is SGDLS and CDR2 is YYNGEE in the germline V gene. DNA for the CDR3: TGTGCCAGCTCCCATCAGGGATCCCTGAGCTCAGATACGCAGTATTTT. Protein sequence: CASSHQGSLSSDTQYF.